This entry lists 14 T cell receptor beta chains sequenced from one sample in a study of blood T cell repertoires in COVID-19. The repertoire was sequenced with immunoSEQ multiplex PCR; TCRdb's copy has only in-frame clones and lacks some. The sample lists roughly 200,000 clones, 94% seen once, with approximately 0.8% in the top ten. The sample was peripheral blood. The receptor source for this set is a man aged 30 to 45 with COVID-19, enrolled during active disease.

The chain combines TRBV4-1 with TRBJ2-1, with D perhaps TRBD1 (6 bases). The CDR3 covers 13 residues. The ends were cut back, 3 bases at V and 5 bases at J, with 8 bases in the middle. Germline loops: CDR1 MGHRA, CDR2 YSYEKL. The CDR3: CASSHYRDNEQFF. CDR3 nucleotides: TGCGCCAGCAGCCATTACAGGGACAATGAGCAGTTCTTC.

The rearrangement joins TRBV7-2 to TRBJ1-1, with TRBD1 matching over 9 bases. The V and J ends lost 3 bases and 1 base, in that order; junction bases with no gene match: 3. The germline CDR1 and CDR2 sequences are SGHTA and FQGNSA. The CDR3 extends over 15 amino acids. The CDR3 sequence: CASSLRTGANTEAFF. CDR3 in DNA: TGTGCCAGCAGCTTGAGGACAGGGGCGAACACTGAAGCTTTCTTT.

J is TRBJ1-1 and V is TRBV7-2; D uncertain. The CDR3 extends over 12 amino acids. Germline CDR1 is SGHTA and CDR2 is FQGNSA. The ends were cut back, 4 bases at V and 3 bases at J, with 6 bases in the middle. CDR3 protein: CASSWRYTEAFF. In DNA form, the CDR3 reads TGTGCCAGCAGCTGGCGGTACACTGAAGCTTTCTTT.

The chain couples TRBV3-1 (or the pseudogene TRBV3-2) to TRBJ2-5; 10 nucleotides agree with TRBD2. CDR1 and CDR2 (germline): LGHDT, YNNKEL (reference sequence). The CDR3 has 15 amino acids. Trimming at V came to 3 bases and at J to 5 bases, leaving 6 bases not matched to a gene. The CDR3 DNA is TGTGCCAGCAGCCAGGATCTAGCGGGGGTGGAGACCCAGTACTTC. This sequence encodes CASSQDLAGVETQYF.

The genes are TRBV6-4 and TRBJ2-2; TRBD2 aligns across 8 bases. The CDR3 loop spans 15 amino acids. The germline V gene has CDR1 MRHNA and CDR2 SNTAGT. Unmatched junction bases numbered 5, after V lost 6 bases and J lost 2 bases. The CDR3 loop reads CASSLGGGNTGELFF. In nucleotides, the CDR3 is TGTGCCAGCAGCCTCGGGGGGGGCAACACCGGGGAGCTGTTTTTT.

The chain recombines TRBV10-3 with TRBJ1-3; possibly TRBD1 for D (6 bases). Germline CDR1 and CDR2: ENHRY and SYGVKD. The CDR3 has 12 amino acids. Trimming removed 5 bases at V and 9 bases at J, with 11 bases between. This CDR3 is CAISPQGRTIYF. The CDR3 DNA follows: TGTGCCATCAGTCCACAGGGCCGCACCATATATTTT.

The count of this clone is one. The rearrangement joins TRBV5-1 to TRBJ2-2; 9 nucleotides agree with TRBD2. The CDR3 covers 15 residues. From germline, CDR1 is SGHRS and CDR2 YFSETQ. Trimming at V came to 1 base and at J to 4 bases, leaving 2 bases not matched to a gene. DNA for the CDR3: TGCGCCAGCAGCTTGCAGCGGGGGGCCACCGGGGAGCTGTTTTTT. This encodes CASSLQRGATGELFF.

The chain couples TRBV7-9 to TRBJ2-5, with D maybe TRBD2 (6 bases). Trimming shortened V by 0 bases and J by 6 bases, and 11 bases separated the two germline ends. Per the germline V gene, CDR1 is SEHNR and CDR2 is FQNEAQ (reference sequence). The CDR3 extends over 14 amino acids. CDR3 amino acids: CASSLAEGLKTQYF. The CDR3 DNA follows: TGTGCCAGCAGCTTAGCGGAGGGGCTAAAGACCCAGTACTTC.

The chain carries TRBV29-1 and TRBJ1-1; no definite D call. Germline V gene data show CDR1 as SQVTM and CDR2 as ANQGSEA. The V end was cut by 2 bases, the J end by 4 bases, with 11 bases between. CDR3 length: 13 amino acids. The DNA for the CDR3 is TGCAGCGTTGAATCCACAGTTGCCACTGAAGCTTTCTTT. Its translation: CSVESTVATEAFF.

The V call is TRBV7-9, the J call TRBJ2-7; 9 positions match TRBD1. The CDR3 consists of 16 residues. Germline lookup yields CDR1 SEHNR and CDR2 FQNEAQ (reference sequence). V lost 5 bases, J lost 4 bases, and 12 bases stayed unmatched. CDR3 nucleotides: TGTGCCAGCAGCACAGGACAGGGGAGTATTTCTTACGAGCAGTACTTC. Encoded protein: CASSTGQGSISYEQYF.

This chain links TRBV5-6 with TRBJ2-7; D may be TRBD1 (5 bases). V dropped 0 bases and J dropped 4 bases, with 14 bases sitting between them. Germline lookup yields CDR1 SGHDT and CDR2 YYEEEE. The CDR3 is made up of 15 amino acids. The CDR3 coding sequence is TGTGCCAGCAGCTTGGGCGCAGGGCAAGGGTACGAGCAGTACTTC. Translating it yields CASSLGAGQGYEQYF.

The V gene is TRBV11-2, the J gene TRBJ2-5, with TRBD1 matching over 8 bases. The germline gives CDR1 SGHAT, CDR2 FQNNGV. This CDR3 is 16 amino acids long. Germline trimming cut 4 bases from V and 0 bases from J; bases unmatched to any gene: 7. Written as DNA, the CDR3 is TGTGCCAGCAGCTCGACCGGGACAGGATACCAAGAGACCCAGTACTTC. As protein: CASSSTGTGYQETQYF.

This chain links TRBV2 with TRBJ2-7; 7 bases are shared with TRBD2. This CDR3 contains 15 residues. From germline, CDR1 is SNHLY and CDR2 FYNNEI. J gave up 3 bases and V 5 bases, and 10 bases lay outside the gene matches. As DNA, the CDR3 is TGTGCCAGCAGTAATGGACTAGTCCCCCTCTACGAGCAGTACTTC. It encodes CASSNGLVPLYEQYF.

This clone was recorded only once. The CDR3 DNA reads as TGCAGCGTGAAGGGGTCATGGGATTCGGGAAACACCATATATTTT. This sequence encodes CSVKGSWDSGNTIYF. The J gene is TRBJ1-3, the V gene TRBV29-1, with D possibly matching TRBD1 (5 bases). CDR1 and CDR2 from the germline V gene are SQVTM and ANQGSEA. The CDR3 is 15 residues long. The V gene lost 6 bases and the J gene lost 4 bases, with 19 bases spanning the gap.